Below, 26 T cell receptor beta chains from the same sample are listed, as sequenced in a study of shared clonotypes between healthy human individuals. Clones were read by immunoSEQ multiplex PCR, and TCRdb kept only the in-frame ones, dropping some. Here the sample spans more than 500,000 clones, roughly 95% being singletons. Sequenced material: naive CD4+ T cells sorted from blood. The subset was: CD45RA+ positively selected. Receptors originate from a woman aged 25 to 39 in good health.

This chain connects TRBV2 to TRBJ1-5; TRBD1 might be the D (5 bases). CDR3 length: 14 residues. The germline V gene has CDR1 SNHLY and CDR2 FYNNEI. V dropped 4 bases and J dropped 0 bases, with 7 bases sitting between them. CDR3 loop: CASSVRASNQPQHF. In DNA, the CDR3 is TGTGCCAGCAGTGTCAGGGCTAGCAATCAGCCCCAGCATTTT.

The chain uses TRBV6-1 and TRBJ2-7, with TRBD2 matching over 7 bases. Germline V gives CDR1 MNHNS, CDR2 SASEGT. The CDR3 spans 14 residues. V lost 6 bases, J lost 3 bases, and 8 bases stayed unmatched. CDR3 sequence: CASSWWEGHYEQYF. The CDR3 DNA sequence: TGTGCCAGCAGCTGGTGGGAGGGCCACTACGAGCAGTACTTC.

V is TRBV11-2 and J is TRBJ2-5, with a weak D call TRBD1 (6 bases). From germline, CDR1 is SGHAT and CDR2 FQNNGV. V dropped 1 base and J dropped 5 bases, with 17 bases sitting between them. The CDR3 is made up of 16 amino acids. DNA of the CDR3: TGTGCCAGCAGCTTAGTCCTACAGGGCAGCGGTGAGACCCAGTACTTC. Translated: CASSLVLQGSGETQYF.

The rearrangement joins TRBV7-8 to TRBJ1-3; D gene uncertain. Trimming cost V 1 base and J 2 bases, with 12 bases left between them. The germline V gene has CDR1 SGHVS and CDR2 FQNEAQ. CDR3 length: 16 amino acids. The CDR3, as DNA: TGTGCCAGCAGCTTAGTTCGGTTGGCAACTGGAAACACCATATATTTT. It translates to CASSLVRLATGNTIYF.

V and J are TRBV6-1 and TRBJ2-7; possible D gene TRBD2, 5 bases. Trimming stripped 0 bases from V and 3 bases from J, with 12 bases between. Germline CDR1 and CDR2: MNHNS and SASEGT. CDR3 length equals 15 residues. CDR3 nucleotides: TGTGCCAGCAGTGAAGCCCGGGAACCCGTCTACGAGCAGTACTTC. Its translation is CASSEAREPVYEQYF.

The V call is TRBV19, the J call TRBJ1-1; no reliable D call. The CDR3 is 16 amino acids. Between the trimmed V and J ends, which lost 3 bases and 0 bases, there was a span of 14 bases. Looked up from germline, CDR1 is LNHDA and CDR2 is SQIVND (reference sequence). The CDR3 sequence is CASSIKADIMNTEAFF. DNA for the CDR3: TGTGCCAGTAGTATTAAGGCGGATATCATGAACACTGAAGCTTTCTTT.

This chain links TRBV15 with TRBJ2-3; D is uncertain. The V and J ends lost 0 bases and 8 bases respectively, with 6 bases between them. This CDR3 is 12 amino acids long. Germline lookup yields CDR1 LNHNV and CDR2 YYDKDF (reference sequence). The CDR3 loop reads CATSRDQGTQYF. The CDR3 DNA reads TGTGCCACCAGCAGAGATCAAGGTACGCAGTATTTT.

The rearrangement links TRBV9 to TRBJ2-1, with 8 bases fitting TRBD2. Germline CDR1 reads SGDLS; CDR2 reads YYNGEE. CDR3 length equals 16 residues. The V gene end was trimmed by 3 bases and the J gene end by 4 bases; junction bases not matched to a gene: 9. Written as DNA, the CDR3 is TGTGCCAGCAGCGCAACTACTAGCGGAGCTTACAATGAGCAGTTCTTC. Translated, it gives CASSATTSGAYNEQFF.

This chain joins TRBV29-1 and TRBJ2-1, with D possibly TRBD2 on 5 matching bases. The CDR3 has 16 amino acids. V gave up 1 base and J gave up 1 base, with 14 bases separating them. The germline V gene has CDR1 SQVTM and CDR2 ANQGSEA. The CDR3 coding sequence is TGCAGCGTTGAAGTTCGGAGCGGACGATCCTACAATGAGCAGTTCTTC. Translated: CSVEVRSGRSYNEQFF.

V usage is TRBV5-4 and J usage is TRBJ2-7, with 12 bases lining up with TRBD2. With 6 bases clipped from V and 6 bases from J, the junction kept 4 bases outside the gene matches. Germline V gene sequence: CDR1 SGHNT, CDR2 YYREEE (reference sequence). This CDR3 is 13 amino acids long. The CDR3 loop is CASTQLAGGEQYF. The CDR3 DNA reads TGTGCCAGCACTCAACTAGCGGGAGGCGAGCAGTACTTC.

This clone was detected a few times. V and J are TRBV9 and TRBJ2-2; D gene unclear. V lost 3 bases, J lost 7 bases, and 13 bases lay in between. From germline, CDR1 is SGDLS and CDR2 YYNGEE. The CDR3 covers 14 residues. CDR3 amino acids: CASSAGTTGGELFF. The CDR3 nucleotides are TGTGCCAGCAGCGCCGGAACCACGGGCGGGGAGCTGTTTTTT.

This chain connects TRBV7-9 to TRBJ2-1; D gene uncertain. V lost 4 bases, J lost 0 bases, and 13 bases lay in between. This CDR3 spans 16 amino acids. From germline, CDR1 is SEHNR and CDR2 FQNEAQ (reference sequence). The CDR3: CASSSITGFSYNEQFF. The DNA for the CDR3 is TGTGCCAGCAGCTCCATTACCGGATTCTCCTACAATGAGCAGTTCTTC.

V gene TRBV6-6 combines with J gene TRBJ2-5, with D perhaps TRBD2 (6 bases). Near its end, the DNA agrees better with TRBJ2-7, so the J call may be wrong. The CDR3 runs to 14 residues. Germline-derived CDR1 and CDR2 are MNHNY and SVGAGI (reference sequence). The CDR3 DNA follows: TGTGCCAGCAGTTACTCCGGGACTCTCTACGAGCAGTACTTC. It encodes CASSYSGTLYEQYF.

The gene calls are TRBV19 and TRBJ1-2, with D perhaps TRBD1 (5 bases). This CDR3 comprises 13 residues. Trimming pared 6 bases from V and 5 bases from J, leaving 13 bases between. CDR1 LNHDA and CDR2 SQIVND come from the germline V gene (reference sequence). This CDR3 is CASRSGQLYGYTF. In nucleotides, the CDR3 is TGTGCCAGTAGGTCCGGACAACTATATGGCTACACCTTC.

In the case of this clone: At one boundary the junction diverges from the germline segment, which might be a read error. The J gene is TRBJ2-7, the V gene TRBV5-1; 8 positions agree with TRBD1. CDR3 size: 15 residues. Germline CDR1 and CDR2: SGHRS and YFSETQ. The CDR3 here is CASSPNGQGSDEQYF. CDR3 bases: TGCGCCAGCAGCCCCAACGGACAGGGCTCCGACGAGCAGTACTTC.

The V and J genes are TRBV23-1 and TRBJ2-3; 7 bases align to TRBD2. TRBV23-1 is known as an ORF, though its function is uncertain. The V gene end was trimmed by 0 bases and the J gene end by 3 bases; junction bases not matched to a gene: 6. The CDR3 runs 16 residues. The CDR3 coding sequence is TGCGCCAGCAGTCAATCACGCGGGAGTCGTACAGATACGCAGTATTTT. Protein: CASSQSRGSRTDTQYF.

The chain recombines TRBV7-3 with TRBJ1-1; D is ambiguous. The CDR3 length is 13 residues. The germline V gene encodes CDR1 SGHTA and CDR2 FQGTGA. With 2 bases removed from V and 0 bases from J, the gap between germline ends came to 4 bases. CDR3 protein: CASSLLMNTEAFF. For the CDR3, the DNA is TGTGCCAGCAGCTTATTGATGAACACTGAAGCTTTCTTT.

The rearrangement links TRBV27 to TRBJ2-7; TRBD2 matches 10 bases. The CDR3 runs 17 residues. Per germline, CDR1 MNHEY and CDR2 SMNVEV (reference sequence). The J segment lost 4 bases and the V segment lost 4 bases, leaving 13 bases of the junction unmatched. The CDR3 DNA reads as TGTGCCAGCAGTTCCGGTAGGACTAGCGGAGGTATTTACGAGCAGTACTTC. This translates into CASSSGRTSGGIYEQYF.

The V and J genes are TRBV27 and TRBJ2-1; D call uncertain. Germline V CDR1 and CDR2: MNHEY, SMNVEV (reference sequence). Trimming stripped 3 bases from V and 5 bases from J, with 11 bases between. The CDR3 totals 14 residues. The CDR3 loop reads CASSFIDRDNEQFF. CDR3 DNA: TGTGCCAGCAGTTTTATCGACCGGGACAATGAGCAGTTCTTC.

This clone occurred once. The V call is TRBV6-5, the J call TRBJ2-7, with TRBD1 matching 7 bases. With 6 bases clipped from V and 2 bases from J, the junction kept 1 base outside the gene matches. The CDR3 is made up of 12 amino acids. Germline V gene data show CDR1 as MNHEY and CDR2 as SVGAGI. The CDR3: CASRGQPYEQYF. CDR3 nucleotides: TGTGCCAGCAGGGGACAGCCCTACGAGCAGTACTTC.

The V call is TRBV30, the J call TRBJ1-2; perhaps TRBD1 as D (6 bases). The ends were cut back, 2 bases at V and 4 bases at J, with 17 bases in the middle. The CDR3 sequence is 15 residues long. The germline V gene has CDR1 GTSNPN and CDR2 SVGIG (reference sequence). CDR3 coding DNA: TGTGCCTGGAGTATCACCAGGGGCCAGGTCTATGGCTACACCTTC. It encodes CAWSITRGQVYGYTF.

J is TRBJ1-1 and V is TRBV7-3; no definite D call. Per the germline V gene, CDR1 is SGHTA and CDR2 is FQGTGA. V lost 2 bases to trimming and J lost 0 bases, with 7 bases between them. This CDR3 comprises 14 residues. CDR3 protein: CASSLGVLNTEAFF. CDR3 nucleotide sequence: TGTGCCAGCAGCTTAGGGGTGCTGAACACTGAAGCTTTCTTT.

The chain recombines TRBV7-9 with TRBJ1-4, with TRBD1 as a possible D gene (5 bases). Germline V lookup: CDR1 SEHNR, CDR2 FQNEAQ (reference sequence). The V end was cut by 4 bases, the J end by 4 bases, with 10 bases between. This CDR3 region has 14 residues. The CDR3 sequence: CASSWAGSNEKLFF. DNA for the CDR3: TGTGCCAGCAGCTGGGCAGGGAGTAATGAAAAACTGTTTTTT.

This rearrangement joins TRBV21-1 to TRBJ2-7; the DNA was not used to check the table's D call, TRBD1. TRBV21-1 is noted as a pseudogene. This CDR3 has 17 amino acids. CDR3 residues: CASSRLGDRGNWGEQYF. The CDR3 DNA reads as TGTGCCAGCAGCCGACTAGGGGACAGGGGTAATTGGGGCGAGCAGTACTTC.

The chain carries TRBV5-6 and TRBJ2-5; possibly TRBD1 for D (6 bases). Germline CDR1 reads SGHDT; CDR2 reads YYEEEE. Trimming took 4 bases from V and 0 from J, leaving 19 bases between them. This CDR3 is 17 amino acids long. The CDR3 here is CASSPLSGATYQETQYF. The CDR3 coding sequence is TGTGCCAGCAGCCCATTGTCAGGGGCAACGTACCAAGAGACCCAGTACTTC.

This sequence joins TRBV20-1 and TRBJ1-1; TRBD1 aligns across 7 bases. There are 11 residues in the CDR3. The trim removed 4 bases at V and 6 bases at J, leaving 2 bases unmatched. Germline lookup yields CDR1 DFQATT and CDR2 SNEGSKA (reference sequence). Written as DNA, the CDR3 is TGCAGTGCTACCAGGGGGGCTGAAGCTTTCTTT. Translation gives CSATRGAEAFF.